The 24 T cell receptor beta chains in this list originate from one sample, sequenced in a study of blood T cell repertoires in COVID-19 (dated by TCRdb to between 2020 and 2021). The library was obtained by the immunoSEQ multiplex PCR assay. Imported from immuneACCESS, the table was reduced by TCRdb to in-frame sequences with V and J called. These copies leave out some clones; in studies compared against another copy, an unresolved V gene accounts for under half, and the cause of the remainder is not known. The sample table lists 310,000 or so clones, roughly 90% of them with a count of one. Roughly 4% of the sample is held by the ten biggest clonotypes. The specimen sequenced was peripheral blood. All receptors derive from a woman aged 50 to 65 with active or convalescent COVID-19.

The V and J genes are TRBV28 and TRBJ1-1; possibly TRBD1 for D (6 bases). Germline V gene lookup returns CDR1 MDHEN and CDR2 SYDVKM. The CDR3 extends over 15 amino acids. The V gene lost 7 bases and the J gene lost 1 base, with 16 bases spanning the gap. The CDR3 bases are TGTGCCAGCAAGGGGGGCACGGGGGGGAACACTGAAGCTTTCTTT. Encoded protein: CASKGGTGGNTEAFF.

The CDR3 nucleotides read TGTGCCAGCAGCCCGGACAGGAGGTACAATGAGCAGTTCTTC. It encodes CASSPDRRYNEQFF. The chain couples TRBV11-3 to TRBJ2-1; 7 nucleotides line up with TRBD1. CDR1 and CDR2 (germline): SGHNT, YENEEA. The CDR3 loop spans 14 amino acids. V trimming: 5 bases; J trimming: 4 bases; junction bases outside the gene matches: 5.

The gene calls are TRBV28 and TRBJ1-4; tentatively, D is TRBD1 (5 bases). Per germline, CDR1 MDHEN and CDR2 SYDVKM. The V end was cut by 6 bases, the J end by 3 bases, with 11 bases between. The CDR3 is made up of 14 amino acids. In DNA, the CDR3 is TGTGCCAGCAGCCGCACACAGGCTAATGAAAAACTGTTTTTT. This encodes CASSRTQANEKLFF.

This clone was seen a few times. The chain couples TRBV30 to TRBJ2-7, with a possible D match to TRBD1 (6 bases). V was clipped by 3 bases and J by 0 bases, with 12 bases between them. CDR3 length: 14 residues. Germline CDR1 is GTSNPN and CDR2 is SVGIG (reference sequence). The CDR3 DNA reads TGTGCCTGGAGGAGCGACAGGAGCTCCTACGAGCAGTACTTC. This gives the protein CAWRSDRSSYEQYF.

V usage is TRBV6-1 and J usage is TRBJ1-6, with 10 bases matching TRBD1. With V trimmed by 4 bases and J by 3 bases, 12 bases remained unmatched. CDR1 is MNHNS, CDR2 SASEGT, per germline. There are 19 residues in the CDR3. The CDR3 DNA is TGTGCCAGCAGTGTTTCCGGGACAGGGGCAGTCAGCTATAATTCACCCCTCCACTTT. Protein: CASSVSGTGAVSYNSPLHF.

This clone was found a few times. This chain joins TRBV19 and TRBJ2-1, with D perhaps TRBD2 (5 bases). The CDR3 loop spans 15 amino acids. Germline-derived CDR1 and CDR2 are LNHDA and SQIVND (reference sequence). V dropped 10 bases and J dropped 3 bases, with 19 bases sitting between them. The CDR3 region is CATSRGLMGYNEQFF. Here the CDR3 DNA reads TGTGCCACTTCTCGAGGGCTCATGGGCTACAATGAGCAGTTCTTC.

The rearrangement joins TRBV27 to TRBJ2-3; 11 nucleotides line up with TRBD2. V lost 3 bases to trimming and J lost 5 bases; unmatched junction nucleotides: 4. CDR1 is MNHEY and CDR2 is SMNVEV in the germline V gene (reference sequence). The length of the CDR3 is 15 residues. CDR3 region: CASSFLAGGVDTQYF. The CDR3 DNA sequence: TGTGCCAGCAGTTTCCTAGCGGGAGGTGTAGATACGCAGTATTTT.

The chain links TRBV9 to TRBJ2-3; 7 nucleotides line up with TRBD2. This CDR3 region has 15 residues. V shed 0 bases, J shed 6 bases, and the junction held 7 bases outside the gene matches. The V gene's germline CDR1 is SGDLS and CDR2 YYNGEE. The CDR3 reads CASSVGGAGRDTQYF. For the CDR3, the DNA is TGTGCCAGCAGCGTAGGGGGAGCGGGGCGTGATACGCAGTATTTT. The entire variable domain, with the rest obtained from reference TRBV9 and TRBJ2-3, is as follows: DSGVTQTPKHLITATGQRVTLRCSPRSGDLSVYWYQQSLDQGLQFLIQYYNGEERAKGNILERFSAQQFPDLHSELNLSSLELGDSALYFCASSVGGAGRDTQYFGPGTRLTVL.

The chain carries TRBV18 and TRBJ2-2, with a tentative D call TRBD2 (5 bases). V lost 3 bases, J lost 7 bases, and 9 bases lay in between. The germline CDR1 and CDR2 sequences are KGHSH and LQKENI. The CDR3 contains 13 residues. CDR3 residues: CASSPLRDGELFF. CDR3 nucleotides: TGTGCCAGCTCACCTTTGAGGGACGGGGAGCTGTTTTTT.

The rearrangement joins TRBV19 to TRBJ1-2, with 8 bases lining up with TRBD1. Trimming cost V 3 bases and J 4 bases; bases outside gene matches: 7. Germline CDR1 and CDR2: LNHDA and SQIVND (reference sequence). The CDR3 consists of 15 residues. The CDR3 spells CASSIPSGGGYGYTF. For the CDR3, the DNA is TGTGCCAGTAGTATCCCCTCAGGGGGCGGCTATGGCTACACCTTC.

This clone was counted between two and nine times. The chain uses TRBV3-1 (or the pseudogene TRBV3-2) and TRBJ2-7, with 7 bases aligning to TRBD2. CDR3 size: 14 residues. CDR1 is LGHDT, CDR2 YNNKEL, per germline (reference sequence). V trimming: 1 base; J trimming: 4 bases; junction bases outside the gene matches: 4. The CDR3 reads CASSQGTRVYEQYF. CDR3 sequence (DNA): TGTGCCAGCAGCCAAGGGACTAGAGTATACGAGCAGTACTTC.

The chain is built from TRBV14 and TRBJ1-1; D is ambiguous. This CDR3 has 14 amino acids. Germline V CDR1 and CDR2: SGHDN, FVKESK. V shed 1 base and J shed 0 bases, with 6 bases lying between them. The CDR3 DNA reads as TGTGCCAGCAGCCAAGTAGCGGTGAACACTGAAGCTTTCTTT. It codes for CASSQVAVNTEAFF.

The chain employs TRBV27 and TRBJ1-2, with D unresolved. This CDR3 region has 13 residues. The germline V gene has CDR1 MNHEY and CDR2 SMNVEV (reference sequence). V lost 5 bases to trimming and J lost 2 bases, with 9 bases between them. The CDR3 spells CASSQRANYGYTF. The CDR3 DNA is TGTGCCAGCAGTCAAAGAGCAAACTATGGCTACACCTTC.

The DNA of the CDR3 is TGTGCCAGCAGCCTATCTCCGGGACTCCAGACCGAGCAGTACTTC. Translated: CASSLSPGLQTEQYF. The chain links TRBV7-3 to TRBJ2-7; a possible D gene is TRBD2 (6 bases). The V and J ends lost 5 bases and 6 bases respectively, with 20 bases between them. Germline CDR1 is SGHTA and CDR2 is FQGTGA. The CDR3 totals 15 residues.

This sequence joins TRBV18 and TRBJ1-5; 7 nucleotides line up with TRBD1. Germline V gives CDR1 KGHSH, CDR2 LQKENI. The CDR3 is made up of 17 amino acids. The V gene end was trimmed by 3 bases and the J gene end by 2 bases; junction bases not matched to a gene: 10. CDR3 residues: CASSPQGGDRGNQPQHF. The DNA for the CDR3 is TGTGCCAGCTCACCCCAGGGGGGAGATAGGGGCAATCAGCCCCAGCATTTT.

The chain employs TRBV3-1 (or the pseudogene TRBV3-2) and TRBJ1-5, with 7 positions matching TRBD1. The CDR3 loop spans 13 amino acids. V lost 4 bases to trimming and J lost 6 bases; unmatched junction nucleotides: 3. The germline CDR1 and CDR2 sequences are LGHDT and YNNKEL (reference sequence). The CDR3 region has the DNA TGTGCCAGCAGCCCTACAGGGGTTCAGCCCCAGCATTTT. Its translation is CASSPTGVQPQHF.

The chain recombines TRBV12-5 with TRBJ2-7, with 7 nucleotides matching TRBD2. This CDR3 spans 13 amino acids. The trim removed 5 bases at V and 5 bases at J, leaving 6 bases unmatched. The germline V gene has CDR1 LGHNT and CDR2 FRNRAP. CDR3 amino acids: CASGRSGNHEQYF. The CDR3 DNA reads as TGTGCTAGTGGTAGGAGCGGGAACCACGAGCAGTACTTC.

The chain joins TRBV20-1 to TRBJ1-5; the D gene is possibly TRBD1 (6 bases). Germline V gene lookup returns CDR1 DFQATT and CDR2 SNEGSKA (reference sequence). Trimming removed 3 bases at V and 5 bases at J, with 20 bases between. This CDR3 comprises 16 residues. In DNA, the CDR3 is TGCAGTGCTAGTTCCCTGGACAGAATAAAGTATCAGCCCCAGCATTTT. Residues: CSASSLDRIKYQPQHF.

On this clone: This sample includes further DNA sequences coding for the same CDR3. This rearrangement joins TRBV5-1 to TRBJ1-1, with D maybe TRBD1 (6 bases). Trimming removed 3 bases from V and 5 bases from J, with 11 bases in between. The CDR3 is 13 residues long. Looked up from germline, CDR1 is SGHRS and CDR2 is YFSETQ. As DNA, the CDR3 is TGCGCCAGCAGCTCACAGGGAGGGACTGAAGCTTTCTTT. Its protein product is CASSSQGGTEAFF.

The chain couples TRBV28 to TRBJ2-3; D is unclear. Trimming took 2 bases from V and 0 from J, leaving 9 bases between them. The CDR3 sequence is 15 residues long. Germline V gene sequence: CDR1 MDHEN, CDR2 SYDVKM. CDR3 sequence: CASSLTLTSTDTQYF. The CDR3 DNA follows: TGTGCCAGCAGTTTAACCCTGACTAGCACAGATACGCAGTATTTT.

The chain couples TRBV28 to TRBJ1-6, with TRBD1 matching 7 bases. J lost 0 bases, V lost 2 bases, and 1 base had no gene match. Per germline, CDR1 MDHEN and CDR2 SYDVKM. This CDR3 region has 16 residues. The CDR3 spells CASSLDRDSYNSPLHF. CDR3 bases: TGTGCCAGCAGTTTAGACAGGGACTCCTATAATTCACCCCTCCACTTT.

The chain employs TRBV6-6 and TRBJ1-2, with 7 bases identical to TRBD1. V was pared by 5 bases and J by 2 bases, with 8 bases of the junction left unmatched. CDR1 MNHNY and CDR2 SVGAGI come from the germline V gene (reference sequence). CDR3 size: 15 residues. CDR3 bases: TGTGCCAGCAGTAGGCGACAGGGCTCGAACTATGGCTACACCTTC. It yields the protein CASSRRQGSNYGYTF.

The genes are TRBV12-3 or TRBV12-4 and TRBJ1-6; 8 positions agree with TRBD1. V shed 6 bases and J 14 bases; nucleotides not matched to a gene: 9. The CDR3 has 13 residues. The CDR3 bases are TGTGCCAGCAGCTCAGGGGGCTATGGATCCCTCCACTTT. This codes for CASSSGGYGSLHF.

The chain couples TRBV2 to TRBJ2-5; D is possibly TRBD1 (6 bases). This CDR3 is 12 amino acids long. The V end lost 5 bases, the J end lost 5 bases, and 9 bases lay between the germline ends. Per germline, CDR1 SNHLY and CDR2 FYNNEI. The CDR3 here is CASSTGWETQYF. In DNA, the CDR3 is TGTGCCAGCAGTACAGGGTGGGAGACCCAGTACTTC. The full variable domain, with the rest looked up from reference TRBV2 and TRBJ2-5, is EPEVTQTPSHQVTQMGQEVILRCVPISNHLYFYWYRQILGQKVEFLVSFYNNEISEKSEIFDDQFSVERPDGSNFTLKIRSTKLEDSAMYFCASSTGWETQYFGPGTRLLVL.